Given below is one T cell receptor beta chain in context. The antigen remains unidentified. This record comes from a study of shared clonotypes between healthy human individuals. Study context: A couple of women and three men aged 18 to 49 made up the donors.

Study findings and constraints: Naive subsets tended to show greater estimated richness than memory subsets. Rarefaction showed sorted-subset sequencing was incomplete despite large depth.

CDR1 SGHTA and CDR2 FQGTGA come from the germline V gene. V lost 1 base and J lost 9, with 10 bases in between. This CDR3 is built from 13 residues. The assay was immunoSEQ multiplex PCR, and TCRdb's table has in-frame clones only and misses some. There are hundreds of thousands of clones in the sample; about 78% occur only once, and 1.5% to 2% lies in the top ten. The sequence came from a woman aged 25 to 39 in good health. The chain carries TRBV7-3 and TRBJ2-1; D is uncertain. Material: memory CD4+ T cells sorted from blood. The subset: CD45RA-negative fraction. The DNA of the CDR3 is TGTGCCAGCAGCTTAAAGGGTGTTGGTGAGCAGTTCTTC. Translation gives CASSLKGVGEQFF.